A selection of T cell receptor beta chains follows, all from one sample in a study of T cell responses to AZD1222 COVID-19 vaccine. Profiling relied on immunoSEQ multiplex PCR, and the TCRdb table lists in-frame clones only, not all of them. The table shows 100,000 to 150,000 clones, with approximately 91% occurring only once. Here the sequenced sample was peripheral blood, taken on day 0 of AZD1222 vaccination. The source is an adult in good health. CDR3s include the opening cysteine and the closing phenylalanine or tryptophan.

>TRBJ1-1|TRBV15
CATRGEGTEAFF
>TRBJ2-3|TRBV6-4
CASSSKREAPDTQYF
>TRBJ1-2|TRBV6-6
CASSPREGISGYTF
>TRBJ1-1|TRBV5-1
CASSLLTGGEAFF
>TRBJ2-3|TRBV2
CASSLLRDRSTDTQYF
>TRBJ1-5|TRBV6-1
CASSEGDRGPWSNQPQHF
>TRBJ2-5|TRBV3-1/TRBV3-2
CASTQGSGRGAQETQYF
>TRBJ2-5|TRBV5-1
CASSLAGGQGGETQYF
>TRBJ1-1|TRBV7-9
CASSLAGSESTEAFF
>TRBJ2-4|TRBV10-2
CASSVVARGIQYF
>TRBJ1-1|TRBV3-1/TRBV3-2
CASSQATRGTEAFF
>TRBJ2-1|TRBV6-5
CASSYSGNEQFF
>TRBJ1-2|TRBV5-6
CASSSGTGVLGYTF
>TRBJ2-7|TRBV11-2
CASSPIRGRPEQYF
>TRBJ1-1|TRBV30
CAWSEGNREAFF
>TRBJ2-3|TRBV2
CASTARTDTQYF
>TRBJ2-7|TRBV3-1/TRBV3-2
CASSHPTGFEQYF
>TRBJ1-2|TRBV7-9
CASSLLYGDGYTF
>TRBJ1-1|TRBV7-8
CASSLVPNPDTEAFF
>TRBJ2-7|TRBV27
CASSLSYGAYEQYF
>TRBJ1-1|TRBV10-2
CASRAIPMNTEAFF
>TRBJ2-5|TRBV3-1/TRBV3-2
CASSRTGGLAETQYF
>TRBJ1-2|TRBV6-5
CATLRLSGAYYGYTF
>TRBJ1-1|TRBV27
CASSFGAGLTEAFF
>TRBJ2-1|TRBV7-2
CASSLVAGGRNEQFF
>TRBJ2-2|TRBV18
CASSPGANTGELFF
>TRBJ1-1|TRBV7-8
CASSTGDFEAFF
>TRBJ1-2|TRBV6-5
CASSPYRGQGYGYTF
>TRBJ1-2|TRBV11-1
CASSVNTGISYGYTF
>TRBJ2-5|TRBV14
CASSQTIGETQYF
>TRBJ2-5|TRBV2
CASSESPTTGETQYF